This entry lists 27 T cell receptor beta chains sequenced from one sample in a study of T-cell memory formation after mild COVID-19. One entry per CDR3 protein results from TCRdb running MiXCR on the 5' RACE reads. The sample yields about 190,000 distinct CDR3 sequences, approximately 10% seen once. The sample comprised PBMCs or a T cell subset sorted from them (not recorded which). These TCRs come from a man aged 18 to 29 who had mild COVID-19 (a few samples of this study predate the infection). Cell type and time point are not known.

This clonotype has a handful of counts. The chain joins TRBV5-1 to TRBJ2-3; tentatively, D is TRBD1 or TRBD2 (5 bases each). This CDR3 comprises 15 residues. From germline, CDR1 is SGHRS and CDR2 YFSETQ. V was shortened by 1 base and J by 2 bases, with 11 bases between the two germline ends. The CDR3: CASSLLGDLTDTQYF. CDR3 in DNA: TGCGCCAGCAGCTTGTTAGGGGACCTCACAGATACGCAGTATTTT.

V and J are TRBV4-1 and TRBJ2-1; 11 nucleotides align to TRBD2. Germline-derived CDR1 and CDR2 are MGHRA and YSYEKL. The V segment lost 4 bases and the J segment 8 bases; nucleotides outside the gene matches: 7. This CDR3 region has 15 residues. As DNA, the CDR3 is TGCGCCAGCAGCCGCCCTAGCGGGGGGCGGGATGAGCAGTTCTTC. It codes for CASSRPSGGRDEQFF.

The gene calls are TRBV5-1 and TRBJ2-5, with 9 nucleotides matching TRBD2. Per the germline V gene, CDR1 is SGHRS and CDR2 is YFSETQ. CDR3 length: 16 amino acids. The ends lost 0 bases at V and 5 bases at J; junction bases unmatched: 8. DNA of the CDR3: TGCGCCAGCAGCTTGGCCCCAGCGGGGGGCTCCGAGACCCAGTACTTC. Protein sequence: CASSLAPAGGSETQYF.

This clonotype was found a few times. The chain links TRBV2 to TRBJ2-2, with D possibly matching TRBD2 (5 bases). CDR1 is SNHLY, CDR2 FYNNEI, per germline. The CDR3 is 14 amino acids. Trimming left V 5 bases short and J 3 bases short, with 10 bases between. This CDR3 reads CASSRTGYTGELFF. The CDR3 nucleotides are TGTGCCAGCAGTAGGACGGGGTACACCGGGGAGCTGTTTTTT.

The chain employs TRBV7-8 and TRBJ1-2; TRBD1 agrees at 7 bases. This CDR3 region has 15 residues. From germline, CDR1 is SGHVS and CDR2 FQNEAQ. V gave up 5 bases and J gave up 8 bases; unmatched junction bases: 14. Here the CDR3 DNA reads TGTGCCAGCAGCACCGGGACAGAGATCTATGGCGGCTACACCTTC. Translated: CASSTGTEIYGGYTF. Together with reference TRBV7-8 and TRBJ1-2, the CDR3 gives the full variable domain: GAGVSQSPRYKVAKRGQDVALRCDPISGHVSLFWYQQALGQGPEFLTYFQNEAQLDKSGLPSDRFFAERPEGSVSTLKIQRTQQEDSAVYLCASSTGTEIYGGYTFGSGTRLTVV.

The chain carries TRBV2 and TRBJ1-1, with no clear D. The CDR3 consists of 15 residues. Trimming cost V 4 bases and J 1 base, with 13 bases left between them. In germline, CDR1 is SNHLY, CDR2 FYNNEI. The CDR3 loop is CASSVRKGTNTEAFF. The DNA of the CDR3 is TGTGCCAGCAGTGTACGAAAAGGAACGAACACTGAAGCTTTCTTT.

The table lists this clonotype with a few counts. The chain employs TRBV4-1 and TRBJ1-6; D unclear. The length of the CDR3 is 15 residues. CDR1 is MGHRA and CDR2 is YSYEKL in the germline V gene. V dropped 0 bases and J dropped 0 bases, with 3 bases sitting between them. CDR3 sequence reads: CASSQESSYNSPLHF. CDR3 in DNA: TGCGCCAGCAGCCAAGAGAGCTCCTATAATTCACCCCTCCACTTT.

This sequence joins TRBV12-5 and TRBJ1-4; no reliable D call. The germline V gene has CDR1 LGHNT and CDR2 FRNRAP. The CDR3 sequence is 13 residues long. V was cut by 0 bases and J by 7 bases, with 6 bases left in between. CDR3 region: CASGLVTGEKLFF. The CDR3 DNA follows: TGTGCTAGTGGTTTGGTAACCGGTGAAAAACTGTTTTTT.

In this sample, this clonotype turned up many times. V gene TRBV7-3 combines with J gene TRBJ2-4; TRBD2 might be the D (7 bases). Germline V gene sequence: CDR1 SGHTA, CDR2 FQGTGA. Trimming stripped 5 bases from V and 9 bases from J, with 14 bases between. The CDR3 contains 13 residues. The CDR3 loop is CASSPRGGGIQYF. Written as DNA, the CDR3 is TGTGCCAGCAGCCCGAGAGGGGGGGGCATTCAGTACTTC.

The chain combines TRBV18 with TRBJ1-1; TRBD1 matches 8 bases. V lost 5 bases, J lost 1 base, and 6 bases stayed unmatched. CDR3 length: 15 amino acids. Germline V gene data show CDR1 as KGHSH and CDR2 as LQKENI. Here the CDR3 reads CASSSPRGPNTEAFF. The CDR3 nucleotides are TGTGCCAGCTCATCCCCCAGGGGGCCGAACACTGAAGCTTTCTTT.

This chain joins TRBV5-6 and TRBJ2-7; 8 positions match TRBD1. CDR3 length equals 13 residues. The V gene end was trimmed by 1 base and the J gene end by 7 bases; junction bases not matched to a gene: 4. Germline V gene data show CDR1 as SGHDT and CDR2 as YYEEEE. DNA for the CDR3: TGTGCCAGCAGCTTGCTCCGGGACAGGGAGCAGTACTTC. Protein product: CASSLLRDREQYF.

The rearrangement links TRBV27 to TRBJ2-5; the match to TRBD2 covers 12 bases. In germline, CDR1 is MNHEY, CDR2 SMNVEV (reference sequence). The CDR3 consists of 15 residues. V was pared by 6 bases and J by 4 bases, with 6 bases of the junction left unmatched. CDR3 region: CASSTSGGSRETQYF. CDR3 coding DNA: TGTGCCAGCAGCACTAGCGGGGGGAGCCGAGAGACCCAGTACTTC.

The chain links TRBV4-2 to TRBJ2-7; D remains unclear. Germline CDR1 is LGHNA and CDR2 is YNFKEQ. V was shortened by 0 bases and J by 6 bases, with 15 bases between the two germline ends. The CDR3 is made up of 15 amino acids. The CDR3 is CASSQDTWPRAEQYF. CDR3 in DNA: TGTGCCAGCAGCCAAGATACTTGGCCTCGGGCCGAGCAGTACTTC.

The CDR3 DNA sequence: TGTGCCAGCAGCCAAGATCACAGGAGTACTGAAGCTTTCTTT. Translating it yields CASSQDHRSTEAFF. The chain uses TRBV14 and TRBJ1-1, with D possibly TRBD1 on 5 matching bases. V dropped 0 bases and J dropped 5 bases, with 10 bases sitting between them. Germline assignment: CDR1 SGHDN and CDR2 FVKESK. This CDR3 contains 14 residues.

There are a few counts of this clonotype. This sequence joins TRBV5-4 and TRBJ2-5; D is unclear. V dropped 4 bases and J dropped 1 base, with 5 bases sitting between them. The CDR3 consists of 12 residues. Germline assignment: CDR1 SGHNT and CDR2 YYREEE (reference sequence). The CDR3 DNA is TGTGCCAGCAGCGTCGGCCAAGAGACCCAGTACTTC. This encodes CASSVGQETQYF.

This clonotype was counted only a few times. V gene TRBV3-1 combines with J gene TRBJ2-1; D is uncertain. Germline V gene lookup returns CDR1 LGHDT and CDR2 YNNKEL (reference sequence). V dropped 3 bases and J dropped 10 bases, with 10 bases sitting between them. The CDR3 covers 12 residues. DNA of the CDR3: TGTGCCAGCAGCCAGATCTCCCGGGAGCAGTTCTTC. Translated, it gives CASSQISREQFF.

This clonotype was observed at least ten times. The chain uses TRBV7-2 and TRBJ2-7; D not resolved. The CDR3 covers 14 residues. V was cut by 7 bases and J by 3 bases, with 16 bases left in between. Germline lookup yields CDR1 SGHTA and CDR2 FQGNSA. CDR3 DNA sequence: TGTGCCAGCACCACCCAGAACGGTGTCTACGAGCAGTACTTC. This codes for CASTTQNGVYEQYF.

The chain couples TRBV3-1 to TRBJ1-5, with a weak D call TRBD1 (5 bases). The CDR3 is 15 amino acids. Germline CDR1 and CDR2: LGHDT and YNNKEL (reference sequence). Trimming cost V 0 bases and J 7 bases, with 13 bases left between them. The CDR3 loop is CASSQDLGGRQPQHF. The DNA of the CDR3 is TGTGCCAGCAGCCAAGATCTCGGGGGTCGGCAGCCCCAGCATTTT.

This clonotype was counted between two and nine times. CDR3 region: CASSPVGSPFYEQYV. CDR3 in DNA: TGTGCCAGCAGTCCCGTGGGGTCCCCTTTTTACGAGCAGTACGTC. This rearrangement joins TRBV28 to TRBJ2-7, with D unresolved. The V gene lost 5 bases and the J gene lost 4 bases, with 18 bases spanning the gap. The length of the CDR3 is 15 residues. CDR1 is MDHEN and CDR2 is SYDVKM in the germline V gene.

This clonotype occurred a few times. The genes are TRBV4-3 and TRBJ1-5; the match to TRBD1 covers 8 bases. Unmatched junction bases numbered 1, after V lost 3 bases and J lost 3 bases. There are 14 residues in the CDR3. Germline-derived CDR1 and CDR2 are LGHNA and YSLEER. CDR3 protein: CASSQDRANQPQHF. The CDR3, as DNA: TGCGCCAGCAGCCAGGACAGGGCCAATCAGCCCCAGCATTTT.

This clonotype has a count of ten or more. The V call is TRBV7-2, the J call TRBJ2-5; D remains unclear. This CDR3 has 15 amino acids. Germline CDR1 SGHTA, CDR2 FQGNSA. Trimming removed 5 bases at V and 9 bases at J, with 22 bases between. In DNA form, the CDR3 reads TGTGCCAGCAGCCCCCAGGCGGCACCGGTCGGGCCCCAGTACTTC. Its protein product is CASSPQAAPVGPQYF.

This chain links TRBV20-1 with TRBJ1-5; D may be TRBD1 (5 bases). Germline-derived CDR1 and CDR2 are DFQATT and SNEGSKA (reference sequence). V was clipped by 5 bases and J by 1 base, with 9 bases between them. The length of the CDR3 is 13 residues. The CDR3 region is CSACGHSNQPQHF. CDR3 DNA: TGCAGTGCTTGCGGACACAGCAATCAGCCCCAGCATTTT.

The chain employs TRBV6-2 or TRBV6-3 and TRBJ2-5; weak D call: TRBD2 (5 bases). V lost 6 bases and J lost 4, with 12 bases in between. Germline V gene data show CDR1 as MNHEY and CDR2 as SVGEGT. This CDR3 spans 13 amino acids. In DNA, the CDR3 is TGTGCCAGCAGACGAGACGGAGGAGAGACCCAGTACTTC. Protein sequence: CASRRDGGETQYF.

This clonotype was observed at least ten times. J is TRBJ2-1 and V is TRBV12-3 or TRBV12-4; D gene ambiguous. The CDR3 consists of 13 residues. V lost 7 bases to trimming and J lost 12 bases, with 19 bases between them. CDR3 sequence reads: CASTFRAVSGQFF. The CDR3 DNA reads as TGTGCCAGCACTTTCCGGGCCGTATCTGGGCAGTTCTTC.

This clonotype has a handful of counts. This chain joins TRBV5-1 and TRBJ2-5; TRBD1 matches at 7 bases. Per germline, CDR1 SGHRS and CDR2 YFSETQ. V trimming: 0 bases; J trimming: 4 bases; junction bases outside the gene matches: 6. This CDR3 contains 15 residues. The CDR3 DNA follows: TGCGCCAGCAGCTTGGCCCCGGACAGGCTAGAGACCCAGTACTTC. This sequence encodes CASSLAPDRLETQYF.

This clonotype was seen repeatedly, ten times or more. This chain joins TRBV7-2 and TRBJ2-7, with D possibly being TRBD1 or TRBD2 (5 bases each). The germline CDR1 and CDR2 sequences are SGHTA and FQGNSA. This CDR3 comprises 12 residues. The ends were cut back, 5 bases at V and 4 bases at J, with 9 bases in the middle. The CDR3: CASSPGQYEQYF. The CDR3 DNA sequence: TGTGCCAGCAGCCCGGGGCAGTACGAGCAGTACTTC.

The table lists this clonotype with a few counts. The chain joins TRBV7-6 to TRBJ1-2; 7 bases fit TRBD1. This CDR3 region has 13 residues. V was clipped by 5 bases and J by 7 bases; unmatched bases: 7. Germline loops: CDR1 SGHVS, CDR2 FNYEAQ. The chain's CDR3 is CASSTYDRAGYTF. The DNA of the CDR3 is TGTGCCAGCAGCACTTATGACAGGGCTGGCTACACCTTC.